This passage covers 28 T cell receptor beta chains from one sample sequenced in a study of T-cell reconstitution after alpha-beta-depleted transplantation in children. Unique molecular identifiers tagged the TCRbeta library. MiXCR, run by TCRdb on the PCR reads, gives a single entry per CDR3 protein. This sample has 450,000 to 600,000 distinct CDR3 sequences, with 32% found just once. Sequenced here: PBMCs from the stem cell graft donor, sampled from the stem cell graft. The receptor source for this set is a human donor who donated a stem cell graft to a child with aplastic anemia.

Only a few counts were recorded for this clonotype. CDR3: CASSLLGPRAIQPQHF. In nucleotides, the CDR3 is TGTGCCAGCAGCTTGCTCGGACCTAGAGCCATTCAGCCCCAGCATTTT. The rearrangement uses TRBV7-2 and TRBJ1-5; no firm D call. This CDR3 spans 16 amino acids. The germline V gene encodes CDR1 SGHTA and CDR2 FQGNSA. Trimming left V 3 bases short and J 6 bases short, with 18 bases between.

This clonotype has just a few counts. The chain links TRBV30 to TRBJ2-1, with D hard to call. Germline V gene lookup returns CDR1 GTSNPN and CDR2 SVGIG (reference sequence). V lost 2 bases and J lost 2, with 10 bases in between. The length of the CDR3 is 14 residues. CDR3 DNA: TGTGCCTGGAGTCCGTCGCCGCCCTACAATGAGCAGTTCTTC. As protein: CAWSPSPPYNEQFF.

This clonotype was seen only a few times. This sequence joins TRBV6-1 and TRBJ1-6; possible D gene TRBD1, 5 bases. Trimming took 5 bases from V and 7 from J, leaving 15 bases between them. This CDR3 comprises 15 residues. Germline V lookup: CDR1 MNHNS, CDR2 SASEGT. CDR3 sequence (DNA): TGTGCCAGCAGTCCCGGGACGCGGCGCAATTCACCCCTCCACTTT. Translated, it gives CASSPGTRRNSPLHF.

The gene calls are TRBV29-1 and TRBJ2-1; unclear D gene. CDR3 length: 10 residues. Germline V gives CDR1 SQVTM, CDR2 ANQGSEA. Deletions cut 7 bases from V and 8 bases from J, with 9 bases between. The CDR3 loop reads CSGWSYEQFF. The DNA of the CDR3 is TGCAGCGGCTGGTCCTATGAGCAGTTCTTC.

This clonotype was counted a few times. J is TRBJ2-1 and V is TRBV30; 10 bases agree with TRBD2. This CDR3 is built from 17 residues. The junction had 11 bases not matched to a gene; V was cut back by 3 bases and J by 3 bases. Germline CDR1 and CDR2: GTSNPN and SVGIG (reference sequence). The CDR3 DNA follows: TGTGCCTGGAGCCAAAAATCCGGACTAGCGGTCTACAATGAGCAGTTCTTC. It encodes CAWSQKSGLAVYNEQFF.

The chain links TRBV10-3 to TRBJ1-4; a weak D match, TRBD1 (5 bases). CDR3 length: 15 amino acids. Germline loops: CDR1 ENHRY, CDR2 SYGVKD. V dropped 3 bases and J dropped 0 bases, with 8 bases sitting between them. CDR3 sequence (DNA): TGTGCCATCAGTGAACGGGGGGCAACTAATGAAAAACTGTTTTTT. Protein: CAISERGATNEKLFF.

This clonotype was counted a few times. The chain couples TRBV12-3 or TRBV12-4 to TRBJ2-5; D uncertain. The CDR3 runs 14 residues. The V gene lost 5 bases and the J gene lost 5 bases, with 15 bases spanning the gap. CDR3 DNA: TGTGCCAGCAGTGTACCGGGCTTGGGGGAGACCCAGTACTTC. Translating gives CASSVPGLGETQYF.

The J gene is TRBJ1-2, the V gene TRBV7-2; 7 nucleotides line up with TRBD1. In germline, CDR1 is SGHTA, CDR2 FQGNSA. Trimming at V came to 4 bases and at J to 2 bases, leaving 10 bases not matched to a gene. The CDR3 is 16 amino acids. The CDR3 DNA follows: TGTGCCAGCAGCTCGGCCCGGGACAGCCTAAACTATGGCTACACCTTC. As protein: CASSSARDSLNYGYTF. The full variable domain, in which reference TRBV7-2 and TRBJ1-2 provide the parts outside the CDR3, is GAGVSQSPSNKVTEKGKDVELRCDPISGHTALYWYRQSLGQGLEFLIYFQGNSAPDKSGLPSDRFSAERTGGSVSTLTIQRTQQEDSAVYLCASSSARDSLNYGYTFGSGTRLTVV.

This chain connects TRBV7-9 to TRBJ2-5; weak D call: TRBD2 (5 bases). The CDR3 sequence is 13 residues long. Trimming cost V 11 bases and J 5 bases, with 18 bases left between them. Germline lookup yields CDR1 SEHNR and CDR2 FQNEAQ (reference sequence). CDR3 DNA: TGTGCCGAGACAAGGACTGATAGGGAGACCCAGTACTTC. Amino acids: CAETRTDRETQYF.

In its sample, this clonotype was seen a few times. The J gene is TRBJ2-3, the V gene TRBV7-9, with TRBD2 matching 7 bases. V trimming: 5 bases; J trimming: 3 bases; junction bases outside the gene matches: 8. There are 15 residues in the CDR3. Germline CDR1 and CDR2: SEHNR and FQNEAQ (reference sequence). CDR3 amino acids: CASSPTGGSTDTQYF. CDR3 nucleotide sequence: TGTGCCAGCAGCCCAACCGGGGGGAGTACAGATACGCAGTATTTT. Full variable domain (outside the CDR3, taken from reference TRBV7-9 and TRBJ2-3): DTGVSQNPRHKITKRGQNVTFRCDPISEHNRLYWYRQTLGQGPEFLTYFQNEAQLEKSRLLSDRFSAERPKGSFSTLEIQRTEQGDSAMYLCASSPTGGSTDTQYFGPGTRLTVL.

This clonotype was counted once. The chain couples TRBV29-1 to TRBJ2-3; 12 bases agree with TRBD2. V lost 5 bases and J lost 4; bases outside the gene matches: 16. The CDR3 length is 18 residues. Germline CDR1 reads SQVTM; CDR2 reads ANQGSEA. CDR3 DNA sequence: TGCAGCGTTCTGGGTGGCCTAGCGGGAGGGGATGGGCCAGATACGCAGTATTTT. Its protein product is CSVLGGLAGGDGPDTQYF.

The chain links TRBV24-1 to TRBJ2-3; 7 bases are shared with TRBD2. Germline V lookup: CDR1 KGHDR, CDR2 SFDVKD. The CDR3 runs to 13 residues. J gave up 5 bases and V 7 bases, and 5 bases lay outside the gene matches. This CDR3 is CATSAGAGDTQYF. The CDR3 nucleotides are TGTGCCACCAGCGCGGGAGCCGGAGATACGCAGTATTTT.

A few counts support this clonotype. This rearrangement joins TRBV27 to TRBJ2-5, with D perhaps TRBD2 (5 bases). The CDR3 contains 15 residues. Trimming removed 2 bases from V and 2 bases from J, with 12 bases in between. Germline V gene sequence: CDR1 MNHEY, CDR2 SMNVEV (reference sequence). The CDR3 DNA is TGTGCCAGCAGTTTAACGATAGGGAGTCAAGAGACCCAGTACTTC. It translates to CASSLTIGSQETQYF.

V gene TRBV5-1 combines with J gene TRBJ2-7; D possibly matches TRBD1 or TRBD2 (5 bases each). The V end was cut by 4 bases, the J end by 6 bases, with 23 bases between. This CDR3 spans 16 amino acids. Germline loops: CDR1 SGHRS, CDR2 YFSETQ. This CDR3 reads CASSPHPGTDYIEQYF. The CDR3 nucleotides are TGCGCCAGCAGCCCTCACCCCGGGACGGATTACATCGAGCAGTACTTC. The whole variable domain, filled in from reference TRBV5-1 and TRBJ2-7, reads KAGVTQTPRYLIKTRGQQVTLSCSPISGHRSVSWYQQTPGQGLQFLFEYFSETQRNKGNFPGRFSGRQFSNSRSEMNVSTLELGDSALYLCASSPHPGTDYIEQYFGPGTRLTVT.

The chain joins TRBV7-9 to TRBJ2-7; 9 nucleotides agree with TRBD2. The V and J ends lost 5 bases and 4 bases, in that order; junction bases with no gene match: 9. The V gene's germline CDR1 is SEHNR and CDR2 FQNEAQ (reference sequence). The CDR3 runs to 15 residues. CDR3 bases: TGTGCCAGCAGCCCAGGGGGACTAGCAGATTACGAGCAGTACGTC. Its protein is CASSPGGLADYEQYV.

This clonotype was recorded only once. V and J are TRBV5-1 and TRBJ1-5, with D possibly TRBD1 on 5 matching bases. The V end was cut by 4 bases, the J end by 2 bases, with 13 bases between. The CDR3 runs 15 residues. Germline V CDR1 and CDR2: SGHRS, YFSETQ. The DNA for the CDR3 is TGCGCCAGCAGCCCGGGACTACGTGGCAATCAGCCCCAGCATTTT. Protein: CASSPGLRGNQPQHF.

This chain links TRBV7-9 with TRBJ2-7, with TRBD2 identical over 9 bases. The junction had 10 bases not matched to a gene; V was cut back by 5 bases and J by 5 bases. The CDR3 totals 15 residues. Germline values: CDR1 SEHNR, CDR2 FQNEAQ (reference sequence). The CDR3 bases are TGTGCCAGCAGCCCGGTAGCGGGAGAGGCGCACGAGCAGTACTTC. It is translated as CASSPVAGEAHEQYF.

CDR3 loop: CASIQSEGLDTEAFF. The CDR3 DNA follows: TGTGCCAGCATCCAATCGGAGGGTCTCGACACTGAAGCTTTCTTT. The rearrangement uses TRBV5-4 and TRBJ1-1; no firm D call. Germline CDR1 reads SGHNT; CDR2 reads YYREEE (reference sequence). V lost 6 bases and J 3 bases, leaving 18 bases between the germline ends. The CDR3 loop spans 15 amino acids.

This clonotype has only a few counts. The rearrangement joins TRBV20-1 to TRBJ1-1, with D possibly TRBD1 on 5 matching bases. V dropped 6 bases and J dropped 4 bases, with 12 bases sitting between them. The CDR3 spans 12 residues. Germline V gene data show CDR1 as DFQATT and CDR2 as SNEGSKA (reference sequence). CDR3 DNA: TGCAGTGCCGGCACAGGTATCACTGAAGCTTTCTTT. Protein sequence: CSAGTGITEAFF.

J is TRBJ1-3 and V is TRBV6-5; D gene uncertain. The germline V gene encodes CDR1 MNHEY and CDR2 SVGAGI. This CDR3 spans 13 amino acids. Between the trimmed V and J ends, which lost 4 bases and 1 base, there was a span of 5 bases. The CDR3 DNA follows: TGTGCCAGCAGTTGGGAGTCTGGAAACACCATATATTTT. This gives the protein CASSWESGNTIYF.

This chain joins TRBV30 and TRBJ1-3; a weak D match, TRBD1 (5 bases). V shed 0 bases and J shed 5 bases, with 11 bases lying between them. The CDR3 consists of 14 residues. CDR1 and CDR2 (germline): GTSNPN, SVGIG (reference sequence). The CDR3 DNA sequence: TGTGCCTGGAGTGTTGGGCAGGGAAGAAACACCATATATTTT. Translating it yields CAWSVGQGRNTIYF.

V usage is TRBV10-3 and J usage is TRBJ2-5; TRBD1 matches 8 bases. The V segment lost 2 bases and the J segment 2 bases; nucleotides outside the gene matches: 4. The length of the CDR3 is 15 residues. Germline loops: CDR1 ENHRY, CDR2 SYGVKD. CDR3 protein: CAISEPGQGQETQYF. The CDR3 nucleotides read TGTGCCATCAGTGAGCCTGGACAGGGACAAGAGACCCAGTACTTC.

The rearrangement uses TRBV20-1 and TRBJ2-6; D uncertain. The CDR3 sequence is 20 residues long. In germline, CDR1 is DFQATT, CDR2 SNEGSKA (reference sequence). V lost 6 bases to trimming and J lost 0 bases, with 27 bases between them. CDR3 nucleotide sequence: TGCAGTGCCGCGTACACTGATCAAGTTGGGTCGAGCTCTGGGGCCAACGTCCTGACTTTC. Its translation: CSAAYTDQVGSSSGANVLTF.

J is TRBJ1-6 and V is TRBV6-2 or TRBV6-3; no firm D call. Germline CDR1 is MNHEY and CDR2 is SVGEGT. The CDR3 sequence is 14 residues long. Between the trimmed V and J ends, which lost 0 bases and 13 bases, there was a span of 13 bases. The CDR3 here is CASSYSALIRPLHF. The DNA for the CDR3 is TGTGCCAGCAGTTACTCGGCCCTGATTCGGCCCCTCCACTTT.

This chain joins TRBV20-1 and TRBJ2-3; 9 nucleotides line up with TRBD1. V shed 4 bases and J 7 bases; nucleotides not matched to a gene: 9. The V gene's germline CDR1 is DFQATT and CDR2 SNEGSKA (reference sequence). The CDR3 extends over 14 amino acids. CDR3 nucleotides: TGCAGTGCTACACAGGGGGCTGACCGACATACGCAGTATTTT. Translating it yields CSATQGADRHTQYF.

This sequence joins TRBV14 and TRBJ2-2; 7 nucleotides agree with TRBD1. CDR1 and CDR2 (germline): SGHDN, FVKESK. The CDR3 length is 14 residues. V shed 5 bases and J 7 bases; nucleotides not matched to a gene: 7. The CDR3 sequence is CASSAIRGSGELFF. Written as DNA, the CDR3 is TGTGCCAGCAGCGCCATCAGGGGGAGCGGGGAGCTGTTTTTT.

This chain connects TRBV27 to TRBJ1-1; D remains unclear. With 6 bases removed from V and 1 base from J, the gap between germline ends came to 9 bases. The length of the CDR3 is 13 residues. Germline lookup yields CDR1 MNHEY and CDR2 SMNVEV (reference sequence). This chain's CDR3 is CASRVYKNTEAFF. The CDR3, as DNA: TGTGCCAGCAGGGTCTACAAGAACACTGAAGCTTTCTTT.

The chain carries TRBV30 and TRBJ2-1, with 14 positions matching TRBD2. Unmatched junction bases numbered 16, after V lost 8 bases and J lost 1 base. Germline V gene lookup returns CDR1 GTSNPN and CDR2 SVGIG (reference sequence). This CDR3 region has 19 residues. CDR3 loop: CARTSSRTSGRSSYNEQFF. The CDR3 nucleotides are TGTGCCCGAACATCCAGCAGGACTAGCGGGAGGTCATCCTACAATGAGCAGTTCTTC. The whole variable domain, filled in from reference TRBV30 and TRBJ2-1, reads SQTIHQWPATLVQPVGSPLSLECTVEGTSNPNLYWYRQAAGRGLQLLFYSVGIGQISSEVPQNLSASRPQDRQFILSSKKLLLSDSGFYLCARTSSRTSGRSSYNEQFFGPGTRLTVL.